These 23 T cell receptor beta chains were all obtained from the same sample, sequenced in a study of blood T cell repertoires in COVID-19 (dated by TCRdb to between 2020 and 2021). Library preparation employed the immunoSEQ multiplex PCR assay. TCRdb retrieved this table from immuneACCESS and kept in-frame rearrangements only. Not all clones are present; in checked studies, unresolved V genes account for under half, and no reason is known for the remainder. The sample data list approximately 140,000 clones, and 88% of these were observed just once. Around 26% of the sample belongs to the ten largest clones. Sequenced sample: peripheral blood. All receptors come from a human donor in a cohort sampled during active COVID-19.

The chain uses TRBV29-1 and TRBJ1-1, with D possibly matching TRBD1 (5 bases). Trimming took 3 bases from V and 4 from J, leaving 12 bases between them. The CDR3 spans 13 residues. Looked up from germline, CDR1 is SQVTM and CDR2 is ANQGSEA. CDR3 nucleotides: TGCAGCGTTGATGTGGGGCTGGGCACTGAAGCTTTCTTT. Protein product: CSVDVGLGTEAFF.

J is TRBJ2-5 and V is TRBV7-2; D ambiguous. The ends were cut back, 2 bases at V and 4 bases at J, with 2 bases in the middle. The CDR3 spans 11 residues. CDR1 and CDR2 from the germline V gene are SGHTA and FQGNSA. The CDR3 DNA sequence: TGTGCCAGCAGCTTACTAGAGACCCAGTACTTC. As protein: CASSLLETQYF.

CDR3 residues: CATSDSDLAGSTDTQYF. CDR3 nucleotides: TGTGCCACCAGTGATTCTGATCTAGCGGGGAGCACAGATACGCAGTATTTT. The V call is TRBV24-1, the J call TRBJ2-3; 9 nucleotides match TRBD2. Trimming removed 2 bases from V and 0 bases from J; junction bases left unmatched: 5. The CDR3 is 17 residues long. CDR1 and CDR2 (germline): KGHDR, SFDVKD.

The chain carries TRBV5-1 and TRBJ2-6, with D tentatively TRBD1 (6 bases). This CDR3 has 14 amino acids. Germline V gives CDR1 SGHRS, CDR2 YFSETQ. V lost 6 bases and J lost 1, with 8 bases in between. CDR3 sequence (DNA): TGCGCCAGCAACACAGGGTCTGGGGCCAACGTCCTGACTTTC. Translation: CASNTGSGANVLTF.

This chain connects TRBV7-9 to TRBJ1-3; D call uncertain. Germline values: CDR1 SEHNR, CDR2 FQNEAQ (reference sequence). The CDR3 sequence is 13 residues long. Deletions cut 5 bases from V and 0 bases from J, with 5 bases between. The CDR3 loop is CASSVSSGNTIYF. The CDR3 nucleotides read TGTGCCAGCAGCGTCAGCTCTGGAAACACCATATATTTT.

V usage is TRBV7-6 and J usage is TRBJ2-7; TRBD2 is a possible D gene (5 bases). The germline gives CDR1 SGHVS, CDR2 FNYEAQ. Trimming left V 1 base short and J 3 bases short, with 7 bases between. This CDR3 is 13 amino acids long. CDR3 nucleotide sequence: TGTGCCAGCAGCTTAGGAGGACTCTACGAGCAGTACTTC. It specifies CASSLGGLYEQYF.

The J gene is TRBJ1-2, the V gene TRBV10-3; no clear D gene. V dropped 0 bases and J dropped 6 bases, with 14 bases sitting between them. The germline V gene encodes CDR1 ENHRY and CDR2 SYGVKD. The CDR3 covers 15 residues. The DNA for the CDR3 is TGTGCCATCAGTGAGTCGAGGCAGAGGGTAGATGGCTACACCTTC. Amino acids: CAISESRQRVDGYTF.

V and J are TRBV27 and TRBJ1-1; D call uncertain. Germline loops: CDR1 MNHEY, CDR2 SMNVEV (reference sequence). V was pared by 3 bases and J by 0 bases, with 11 bases between. The CDR3 is 15 residues long. The CDR3 DNA reads as TGTGCCAGCAGTTTTAGACGGACTGTGAACACTGAAGCTTTCTTT. Translating gives CASSFRRTVNTEAFF.

The genes are TRBV13 and TRBJ1-6; 11 bases line up with TRBD1. This CDR3 is built from 16 residues. Germline CDR1 is PRHDT and CDR2 is FYEKMQ (reference sequence). Trimming took 5 bases from V and 6 from J; bases not matched to a gene: 6. CDR3 amino acids: CASSPRTGGFNSPLHF. CDR3 in DNA: TGTGCCAGCAGCCCCCGGACAGGGGGCTTTAATTCACCCCTCCACTTT.

This rearrangement joins TRBV19 to TRBJ2-5; D not resolved. Trimming left V 3 bases short and J 10 bases short, with 18 bases between. Germline CDR1 LNHDA, CDR2 SQIVND (reference sequence). The CDR3 is 14 amino acids. CDR3 sequence (DNA): TGTGCCAGTAGTATGCGAACACCAAATTGGAGCCAGTACTTC. Translation gives CASSMRTPNWSQYF.

As concerns this clone: A junction boundary mismatches the germline segment, possibly from a read error. This rearrangement joins TRBV11-2 to TRBJ2-5, with D possibly matching TRBD2 (5 bases). The CDR3 is 15 amino acids. The germline gives CDR1 SGHAT, CDR2 FQNNGV. CDR3 protein: CASSLVHLAGPTPYF. Here the CDR3 DNA reads TGTGCCAGCAGCTTAGTCCACTTGGCGGGCCCCACCCCGTACTTC.

This clone was seen once. The rearrangement joins TRBV3-1 (or the pseudogene TRBV3-2) to TRBJ1-2, with 7 nucleotides matching TRBD1. Trimming cost V 1 base and J 4 bases; bases outside gene matches: 6. Germline V gene data show CDR1 as LGHDT and CDR2 as YNNKEL (reference sequence). This CDR3 comprises 15 residues. This CDR3 reads CASSQGTGRPYGYTF. As DNA, the CDR3 is TGTGCCAGCAGCCAAGGGACAGGCCGACCCTATGGCTACACCTTC.

CDR3 in amino acids: CASSLQGTSGYTF. CDR3 nucleotide sequence: TGTGCCAGCAGCTTACAGGGTACGTCTGGCTACACCTTC. The rearrangement links TRBV11-2 to TRBJ1-2, with D tentatively TRBD1 (5 bases). V lost 2 bases to trimming and J lost 7 bases, with 11 bases between them. Germline values: CDR1 SGHAT, CDR2 FQNNGV. The CDR3 is 13 residues long.

V is TRBV18 and J is TRBJ2-7, with D possibly being TRBD1 (5 bases). Deletions cut 6 bases from V and 5 bases from J, with 11 bases between. CDR1 and CDR2 (germline): KGHSH, LQKENI. The CDR3 consists of 12 residues. The CDR3 sequence: CASSTQGHEQYF. The CDR3, as DNA: TGTGCCAGCTCGACCCAGGGCCACGAGCAGTACTTC.

In this sample, this clone turned up once. The chain has TRBV6-5 and TRBJ2-3; 10 nucleotides match TRBD1. CDR1 and CDR2 from the germline V gene are MNHEY and SVGAGI. This CDR3 has 15 residues. Trimming cost V 6 bases and J 3 bases; bases outside gene matches: 6. As DNA, the CDR3 is TGTGCCAGCAGCACCGGGACAGGGGAAACAGATACGCAGTATTTT. Translating gives CASSTGTGETDTQYF.

V and J are TRBV2 and TRBJ1-3; D is perhaps TRBD1 (6 bases). Looked up from germline, CDR1 is SNHLY and CDR2 is FYNNEI. V was shortened by 3 bases and J by 0 bases, with 9 bases between the two germline ends. The CDR3 loop spans 15 amino acids. CDR3 coding DNA: TGTGCCAGCAGTGAGGACAGATACTCTGGAAACACCATATATTTT. Translation: CASSEDRYSGNTIYF.

This chain uses TRBV6-4 with TRBJ1-2; D unresolved. V lost 6 bases, J lost 4 bases, and 12 bases lay in between. This CDR3 region has 13 residues. CDR1 and CDR2 from the germline V gene are MRHNA and SNTAGT. CDR3 DNA: TGTGCCAGCAGACTTGACAAACTCTATGGCTACACCTTC. It yields the protein CASRLDKLYGYTF.

J is TRBJ2-5 and V is TRBV5-4; 14 bases agree with TRBD2. The length of the CDR3 is 18 residues. Germline V CDR1 and CDR2: SGHNT, YYREEE (reference sequence). V was clipped by 0 bases and J by 5 bases; unmatched bases: 9. The CDR3 coding sequence is TGTGCCAGCAGCTTGGGCGGGACTAGCGGGGGCAGGATGGAGACCCAGTACTTC. Translation gives CASSLGGTSGGRMETQYF.

This rearrangement joins TRBV13 to TRBJ2-7; possible D gene TRBD2, 5 bases. This CDR3 region has 14 residues. V was trimmed by 5 bases and J by 7 bases, leaving 18 bases between them. From germline, CDR1 is PRHDT and CDR2 FYEKMQ (reference sequence). CDR3 in amino acids: CASSPSEGLGEQYF. The DNA for the CDR3 is TGTGCCAGCAGCCCCTCTGAAGGACTCGGGGAGCAGTACTTC.

The rearrangement uses TRBV2 and TRBJ2-2; TRBD2 matches at 9 bases. The CDR3 runs 15 residues. The J segment lost 4 bases and the V segment lost 9 bases, leaving 9 bases of the junction unmatched. Germline V gene data show CDR1 as SNHLY and CDR2 as FYNNEI. The CDR3 spells CASTTSGYGTGELFF. In DNA form, the CDR3 reads TGTGCCAGTACAACTAGCGGGTACGGCACCGGGGAGCTGTTTTTT. The full variable domain, in which reference TRBV2 and TRBJ2-2 provide the parts outside the CDR3, is EPEVTQTPSHQVTQMGQEVILRCVPISNHLYFYWYRQILGQKVEFLVSFYNNEISEKSEIFDDQFSVERPDGSNFTLKIRSTKLEDSAMYFCASTTSGYGTGELFFGEGSRLTVL.

V usage is TRBV7-6 and J usage is TRBJ1-4; TRBD1 aligns across 8 bases. Looked up from germline, CDR1 is SGHVS and CDR2 is FNYEAQ. With 2 bases clipped from V and 8 bases from J, the junction kept 10 bases outside the gene matches. The CDR3 is 16 residues long. CDR3 loop: CASSLKPDRGSEKLFF. In nucleotides, the CDR3 is TGTGCCAGCAGCTTAAAACCCGACAGGGGAAGCGAAAAACTGTTTTTT.

The J gene is TRBJ2-7, the V gene TRBV10-2, with 11 bases identical to TRBD1. Germline V gives CDR1 WSHSY, CDR2 SAAADI. The trim removed 7 bases at V and 12 bases at J, leaving 11 bases unmatched. There are 13 residues in the CDR3. The CDR3 spells CASTGTGGGTAYF. In DNA, the CDR3 is TGCGCCAGCACCGGGACAGGGGGTGGTACCGCGTACTTC.

The chain uses TRBV11-2 and TRBJ2-5; unclear D gene. The CDR3 runs to 15 residues. Germline values: CDR1 SGHAT, CDR2 FQNNGV. Trimming stripped 2 bases from V and 5 bases from J, with 15 bases between. The CDR3 nucleotides read TGTGCCAGCAGCTTAAGGCTAGAATATTCGGAGACCCAGTACTTC. This translates into CASSLRLEYSETQYF.